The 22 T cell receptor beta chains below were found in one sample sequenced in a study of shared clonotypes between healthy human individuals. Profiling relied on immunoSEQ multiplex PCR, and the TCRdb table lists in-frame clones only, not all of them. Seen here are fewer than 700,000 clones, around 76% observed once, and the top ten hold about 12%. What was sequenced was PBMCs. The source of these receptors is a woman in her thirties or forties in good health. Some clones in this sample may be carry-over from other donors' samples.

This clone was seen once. The DNA for the CDR3 is TGTGCCAGCAGCTTCCAGGGCCCCGCGGCCTATAGCAATCAGCCCCAGCATTTT. As protein: CASSFQGPAAYSNQPQHF. This chain links TRBV11-3 with TRBJ1-5, with D tentatively TRBD1 (5 bases). V was pared by 3 bases and J by 0 bases, with 18 bases between. This CDR3 spans 18 amino acids. Germline V gene sequence: CDR1 SGHNT, CDR2 YENEEA.

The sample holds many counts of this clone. The CDR3 nucleotides read TGTGCCTGGAGGTCTCGGGACTACTCACCCCTCCACTTT. This codes for CAWRSRDYSPLHF. The chain carries TRBV30 and TRBJ1-6, with D possibly matching TRBD1 (5 bases). Trimming left V 3 bases short and J 10 bases short, with 13 bases between. This CDR3 has 13 amino acids. Germline CDR1 and CDR2: GTSNPN and SVGIG (reference sequence).

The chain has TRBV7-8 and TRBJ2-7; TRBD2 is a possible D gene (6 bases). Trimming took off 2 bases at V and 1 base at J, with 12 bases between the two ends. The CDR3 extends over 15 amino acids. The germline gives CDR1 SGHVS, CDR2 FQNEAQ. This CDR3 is CASSLWASVSYEQYF. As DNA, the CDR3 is TGTGCCAGCAGCTTATGGGCTAGCGTGTCCTACGAGCAGTACTTC.

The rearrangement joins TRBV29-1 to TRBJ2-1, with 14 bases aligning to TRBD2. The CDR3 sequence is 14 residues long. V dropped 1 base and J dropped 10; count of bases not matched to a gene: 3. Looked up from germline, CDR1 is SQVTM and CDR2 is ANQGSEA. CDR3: CSVEARLAGGEQFF. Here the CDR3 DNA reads TGCAGCGTTGAAGCCAGACTAGCGGGAGGGGAGCAGTTCTTC.

CDR3 protein: CASSLAGVASYEQYF. CDR3 DNA sequence: TGTGCCAGCAGTTTAGCGGGAGTAGCCTCCTACGAGCAGTACTTC. V is TRBV6-1 and J is TRBJ2-7; 9 bases map to TRBD2. The trim removed 5 bases at V and 0 bases at J, leaving 5 bases unmatched. The CDR3 is 15 residues long. Germline CDR1 MNHNS, CDR2 SASEGT.

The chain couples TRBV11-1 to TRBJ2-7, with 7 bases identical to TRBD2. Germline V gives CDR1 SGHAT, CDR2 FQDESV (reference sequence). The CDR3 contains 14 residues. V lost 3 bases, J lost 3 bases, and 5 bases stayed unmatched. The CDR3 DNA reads TGTGCCAGCAGCTTCCTACGGGGGGACTACGAGCAGTACTTC. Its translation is CASSFLRGDYEQYF.

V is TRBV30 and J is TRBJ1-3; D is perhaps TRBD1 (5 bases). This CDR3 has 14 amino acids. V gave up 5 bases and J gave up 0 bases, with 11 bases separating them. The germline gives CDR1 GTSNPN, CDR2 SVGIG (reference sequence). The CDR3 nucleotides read TGTGCCTGGGGAAGGGGCTTCTCTGGAAACACCATATATTTT. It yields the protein CAWGRGFSGNTIYF.

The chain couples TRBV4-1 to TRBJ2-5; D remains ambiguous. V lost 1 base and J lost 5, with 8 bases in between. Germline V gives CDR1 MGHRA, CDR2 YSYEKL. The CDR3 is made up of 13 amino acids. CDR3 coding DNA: TGCGCCAGCAGCCAAGTTTCTTGGGAGACCCAGTACTTC. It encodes CASSQVSWETQYF.

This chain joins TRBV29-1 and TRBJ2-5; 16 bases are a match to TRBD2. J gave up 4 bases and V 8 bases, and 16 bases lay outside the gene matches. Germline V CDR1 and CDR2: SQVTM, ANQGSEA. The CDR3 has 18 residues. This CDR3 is CSSYRALGLAGGAETQYF. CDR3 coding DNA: TGCAGCTCTTACAGGGCCTTGGGACTAGCGGGGGGGGCAGAGACCCAGTACTTC.

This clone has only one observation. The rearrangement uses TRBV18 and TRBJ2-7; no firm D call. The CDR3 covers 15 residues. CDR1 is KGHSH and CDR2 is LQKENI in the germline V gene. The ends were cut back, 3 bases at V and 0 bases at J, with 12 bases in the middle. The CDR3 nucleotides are TGTGCCAGCTCACCTTCCCAAGCAGCCTCCTACGAGCAGTACTTC. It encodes CASSPSQAASYEQYF.

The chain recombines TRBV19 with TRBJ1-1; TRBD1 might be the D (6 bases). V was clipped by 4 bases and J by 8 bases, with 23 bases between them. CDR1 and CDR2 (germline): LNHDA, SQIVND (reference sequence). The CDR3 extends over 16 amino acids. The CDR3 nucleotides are TGTGCCAGTAGTACGAATCCGGGACAAAGGAGGTTGGAAGCTTTCTTT. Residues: CASSTNPGQRRLEAFF.

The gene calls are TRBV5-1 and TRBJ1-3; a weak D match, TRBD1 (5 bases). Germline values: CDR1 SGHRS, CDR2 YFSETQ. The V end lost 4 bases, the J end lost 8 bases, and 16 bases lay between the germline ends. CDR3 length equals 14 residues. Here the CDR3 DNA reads TGCGCCAGCAGCCCATCAGGATCAGGGCACACCATATATTTT. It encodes CASSPSGSGHTIYF.

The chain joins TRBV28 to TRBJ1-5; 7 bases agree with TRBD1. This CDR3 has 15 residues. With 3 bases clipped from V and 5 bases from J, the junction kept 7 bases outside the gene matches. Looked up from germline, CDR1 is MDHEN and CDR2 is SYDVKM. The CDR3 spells CASSFTGQYYQPQHF. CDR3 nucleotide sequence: TGTGCCAGCAGTTTTACGGGACAGTATTATCAGCCCCAGCATTTT.

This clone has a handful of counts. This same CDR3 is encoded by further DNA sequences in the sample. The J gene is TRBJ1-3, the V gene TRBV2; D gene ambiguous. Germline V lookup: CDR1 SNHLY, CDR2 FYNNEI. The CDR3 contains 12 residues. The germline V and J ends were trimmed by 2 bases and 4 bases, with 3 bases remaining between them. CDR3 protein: CASSERGNTIYF. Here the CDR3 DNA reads TGTGCCAGCAGTGAACGGGGAAACACCATATATTTT.

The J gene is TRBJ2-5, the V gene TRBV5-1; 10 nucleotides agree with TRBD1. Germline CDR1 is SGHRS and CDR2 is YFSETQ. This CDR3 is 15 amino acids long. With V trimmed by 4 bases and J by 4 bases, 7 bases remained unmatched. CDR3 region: CASSPGTGEIETQYF. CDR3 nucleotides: TGCGCCAGCAGCCCCGGGACAGGGGAGATAGAGACCCAGTACTTC.

CDR3 coding DNA: TGTGCCTGGAGTGGACAGGGTTACTCTGGAAACACCATATATTTT. It translates to CAWSGQGYSGNTIYF. The V and J genes are TRBV30 and TRBJ1-3, with 7 bases that match TRBD1. CDR3 size: 15 residues. CDR1 and CDR2 (germline): GTSNPN, SVGIG (reference sequence). V trimming: 1 base; J trimming: 0 bases; junction bases outside the gene matches: 3.

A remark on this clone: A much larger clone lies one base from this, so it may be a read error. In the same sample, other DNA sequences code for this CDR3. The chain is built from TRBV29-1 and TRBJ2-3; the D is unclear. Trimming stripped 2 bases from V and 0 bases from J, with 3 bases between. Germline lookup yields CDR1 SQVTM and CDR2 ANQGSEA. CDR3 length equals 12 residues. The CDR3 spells CSVETSTDTQYF. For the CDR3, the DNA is TGCAGCGTTGAAACTAGCACAGATACGCAGTATTTT.

Here the CDR3 reads CASSLGTAGMNTEAFF. The DNA for the CDR3 is TGTGCCAGCTCACTTGGGACAGCAGGAATGAACACTGAAGCTTTCTTT. V is TRBV18 and J is TRBJ1-1; 7 bases fit TRBD1. The junction had 8 bases not matched to a gene; V was cut back by 4 bases and J by 0 bases. Germline V gene sequence: CDR1 KGHSH, CDR2 LQKENI. This CDR3 has 16 amino acids.

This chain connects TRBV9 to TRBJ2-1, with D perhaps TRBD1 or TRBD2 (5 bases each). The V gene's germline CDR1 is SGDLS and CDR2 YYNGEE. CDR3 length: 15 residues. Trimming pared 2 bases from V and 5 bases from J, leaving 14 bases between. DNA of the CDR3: TGTGCCAGCAGCGTCTATCGGGACCCCGACAATGAGCAGTTCTTC. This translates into CASSVYRDPDNEQFF.

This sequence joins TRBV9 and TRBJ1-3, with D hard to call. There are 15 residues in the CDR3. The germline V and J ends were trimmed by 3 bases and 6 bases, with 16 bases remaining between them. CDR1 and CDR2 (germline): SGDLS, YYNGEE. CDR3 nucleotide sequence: TGTGCCAGCAGCGCAGCTACGTGGCTTCCAAACACCATATATTTT. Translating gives CASSAATWLPNTIYF.

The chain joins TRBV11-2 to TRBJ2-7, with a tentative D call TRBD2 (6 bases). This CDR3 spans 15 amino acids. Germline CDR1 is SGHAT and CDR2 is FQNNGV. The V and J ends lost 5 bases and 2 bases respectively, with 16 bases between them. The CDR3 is CASSPASVQAYEQYF. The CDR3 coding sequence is TGTGCCAGCAGCCCCGCTAGCGTCCAGGCCTACGAGCAGTACTTC.

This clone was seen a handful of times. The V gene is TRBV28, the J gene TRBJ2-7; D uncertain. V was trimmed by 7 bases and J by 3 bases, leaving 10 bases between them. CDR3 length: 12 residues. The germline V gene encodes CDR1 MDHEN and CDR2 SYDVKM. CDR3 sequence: CASKVPHYEQYF. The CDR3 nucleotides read TGTGCCAGCAAGGTACCCCACTACGAGCAGTACTTC.